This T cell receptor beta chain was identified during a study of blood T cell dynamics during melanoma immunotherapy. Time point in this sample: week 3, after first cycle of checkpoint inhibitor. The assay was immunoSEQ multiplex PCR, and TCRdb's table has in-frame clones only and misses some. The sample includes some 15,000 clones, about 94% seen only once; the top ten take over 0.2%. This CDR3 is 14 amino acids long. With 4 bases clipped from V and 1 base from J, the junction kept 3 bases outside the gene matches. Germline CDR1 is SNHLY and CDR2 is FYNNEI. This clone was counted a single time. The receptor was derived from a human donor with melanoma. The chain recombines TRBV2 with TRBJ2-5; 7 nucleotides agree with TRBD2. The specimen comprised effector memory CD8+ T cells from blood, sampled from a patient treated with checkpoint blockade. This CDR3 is CASSGPGGQETQYF. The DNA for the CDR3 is TGTGCCAGCAGTGGGCCGGGGGGCCAAGAGACCCAGTACTTC.